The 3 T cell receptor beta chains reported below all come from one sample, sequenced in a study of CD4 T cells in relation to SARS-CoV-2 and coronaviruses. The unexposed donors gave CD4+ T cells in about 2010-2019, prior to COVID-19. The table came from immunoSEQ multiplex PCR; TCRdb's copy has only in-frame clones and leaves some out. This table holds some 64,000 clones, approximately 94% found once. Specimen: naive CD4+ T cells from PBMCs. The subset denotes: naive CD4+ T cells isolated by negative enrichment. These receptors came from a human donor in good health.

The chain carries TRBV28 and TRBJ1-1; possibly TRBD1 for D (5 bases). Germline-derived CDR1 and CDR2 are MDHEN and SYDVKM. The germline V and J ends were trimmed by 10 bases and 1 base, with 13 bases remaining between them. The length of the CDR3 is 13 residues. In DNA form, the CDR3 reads TGTGCCACCGTTGGGGGGGGGAACACTGAAGCTTTCTTT. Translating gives CATVGGGNTEAFF.

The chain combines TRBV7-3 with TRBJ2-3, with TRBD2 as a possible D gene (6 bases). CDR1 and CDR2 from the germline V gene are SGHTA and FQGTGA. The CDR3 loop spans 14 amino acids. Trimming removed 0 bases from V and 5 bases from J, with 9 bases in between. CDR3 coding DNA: TGTGCCAGCAGCTTAACTACCGGGGGAGATACGCAGTATTTT. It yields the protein CASSLTTGGDTQYF.

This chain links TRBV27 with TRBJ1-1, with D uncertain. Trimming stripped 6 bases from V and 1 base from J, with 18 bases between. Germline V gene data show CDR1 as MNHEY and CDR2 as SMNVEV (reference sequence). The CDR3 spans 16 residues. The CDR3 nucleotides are TGTGCCAGCAGCCCGGCGGGTACCCCGGGGAACACTGAAGCTTTCTTT. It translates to CASSPAGTPGNTEAFF.